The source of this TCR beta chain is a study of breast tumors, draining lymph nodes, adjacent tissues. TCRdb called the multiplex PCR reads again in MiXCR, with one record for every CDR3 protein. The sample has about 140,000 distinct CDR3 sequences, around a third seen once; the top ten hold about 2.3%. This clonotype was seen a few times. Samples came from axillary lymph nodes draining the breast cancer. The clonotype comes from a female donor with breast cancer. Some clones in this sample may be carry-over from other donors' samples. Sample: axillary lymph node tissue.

In DNA form, the CDR3 reads TGTGCCAGCAGTCAAATCAGGACCCGTCAGCCCCAGCATTTT. This gives the protein CASSQIRTRQPQHF. The chain links TRBV6-1 to TRBJ1-5, with D uncertain. In germline, CDR1 is MNHNS, CDR2 SASEGT. The length of the CDR3 is 14 residues. V gave up 5 bases and J gave up 6 bases, with 14 bases separating them.